One and the same sample provided the 11 T cell receptor beta chains below, sequenced in a study of blood T cell repertoires in COVID-19. Repertoires were generated with immunoSEQ multiplex PCR, while TCRdb's copy carries only in-frame clones and drops some. The repertoire holds fewer than 200,000 clones, with roughly 70% as singletons. Sequenced: peripheral blood. Receptors originate from a woman of 80 years or more with acute or convalescent COVID-19.

The rearrangement uses TRBV18 and TRBJ1-2; a weak D match, TRBD1 (5 bases). The CDR3 has 16 amino acids. Germline CDR1 KGHSH, CDR2 LQKENI. Trimming shortened V by 3 bases and J by 6 bases, and 20 bases separated the two germline ends. The chain's CDR3 is CASSPQGLSELNGYTF. As DNA, the CDR3 is TGTGCCAGCTCACCCCAGGGATTGTCGGAATTAAATGGCTACACCTTC. Filled out from reference TRBV18 and TRBJ1-2, the complete variable domain reads NAGVMQNPRHLVRRRGQEARLRCSPMKGHSHVYWYRQLPEEGLKFMVYLQKENIIDESGMPKERFSAEFPKEGPSILRIQQVVRGDSAAYFCASSPQGLSELNGYTFGSGTRLTVV.

The chain combines TRBV19 with TRBJ1-1, with TRBD1 matching 8 bases. Germline V gene sequence: CDR1 LNHDA, CDR2 SQIVND (reference sequence). Unmatched junction bases numbered 9, after V lost 9 bases and J lost 3 bases. The CDR3 sequence is 14 residues long. In DNA form, the CDR3 reads TGTGCCAGCTTCCCAGGGGGCGGGTACACTGAAGCTTTCTTT. Protein: CASFPGGGYTEAFF.

The CDR3: CASSLEPAGQGYYDGQYF. CDR3 nucleotides: TGTGCCAGCAGTTTAGAACCGGCCGGGCAGGGCTACTACGACGGGCAGTACTTC. J is TRBJ2-7 and V is TRBV28; TRBD1 might be the D (5 bases). The V and J ends lost 2 bases and 9 bases respectively, with 29 bases between them. Germline V gene sequence: CDR1 MDHEN, CDR2 SYDVKM. The CDR3 consists of 18 residues.

The chain combines TRBV6-6 with TRBJ1-1, with 7 bases identical to TRBD1. CDR3 size: 14 residues. Per germline, CDR1 MNHNY and CDR2 SVGAGI (reference sequence). The V segment lost 8 bases and the J segment 0 bases; nucleotides outside the gene matches: 6. DNA of the CDR3: TGTGCCAGCGTTAGGGACAGATTGAACACTGAAGCTTTCTTT. It yields the protein CASVRDRLNTEAFF.

The rearrangement joins TRBV30 to TRBJ1-5; no clear D gene. Germline CDR1 and CDR2: GTSNPN and SVGIG (reference sequence). CDR3 length: 14 amino acids. The germline V and J ends were trimmed by 0 bases and 2 bases, with 8 bases remaining between them. Written as DNA, the CDR3 is TGTGCCTGGAGTGTAGAGTTTGGCAATCAGCCCCAGCATTTT. This sequence encodes CAWSVEFGNQPQHF.

This clone was counted a few times. The chain recombines TRBV19 with TRBJ2-1; 9 nucleotides agree with TRBD2. Per the germline V gene, CDR1 is LNHDA and CDR2 is SQIVND (reference sequence). CDR3 size: 16 residues. Losses at the gene ends were 6 bases for V and 4 bases for J; bases not matched to a gene: 10. The CDR3 spells CASSRLAGVRYNEQFF. The DNA for the CDR3 is TGTGCCAGTAGCAGGTTAGCGGGAGTTAGGTACAATGAGCAGTTCTTC. Based on the CDR3 plus reference TRBV19 and TRBJ2-1, the full variable domain is DGGITQSPKYLFRKEGQNVTLSCEQNLNHDAMYWYRQDPGQGLRLIYYSQIVNDFQKGDIAEGYSVSREKKESFPLTVTSAQKNPTAFYLCASSRLAGVRYNEQFFGPGTRLTVL.

This chain joins TRBV27 and TRBJ2-7; the match to TRBD2 covers 9 bases. V shed 2 bases and J 7 bases; nucleotides not matched to a gene: 12. The CDR3 is 16 amino acids. From germline, CDR1 is MNHEY and CDR2 SMNVEV (reference sequence). CDR3 in DNA: TGTGCCAGCAGTTTAACACTAGCGGGCAAGGGGGGGGAGCAGTACTTC. It is translated as CASSLTLAGKGGEQYF.

This chain connects TRBV28 to TRBJ1-1; D is perhaps TRBD1 (6 bases). Germline CDR1 MDHEN, CDR2 SYDVKM. Trimming shortened V by 4 bases and J by 1 base, and 16 bases separated the two germline ends. The CDR3 has 16 residues. The CDR3 DNA reads TGTGCCAGCAGTTCGGGGGGGGCGGGTCGGAACACTGAAGCTTTCTTT. The encoded protein is CASSSGGAGRNTEAFF.

V is TRBV7-2 and J is TRBJ1-1; unclear D gene. Germline V gene lookup returns CDR1 SGHTA and CDR2 FQGNSA. The V gene lost 1 base and the J gene lost 4 bases, with 10 bases spanning the gap. The CDR3 consists of 14 residues. CDR3 sequence (DNA): TGTGCCAGCAGCTTAGAGGTACGGGTCACTGAAGCTTTCTTT. As protein: CASSLEVRVTEAFF.

The chain has TRBV2 and TRBJ2-2; D possibly corresponds to TRBD2 (5 bases). CDR1 is SNHLY, CDR2 FYNNEI, per germline. The CDR3 contains 17 residues. The V and J ends lost 6 bases and 3 bases respectively, with 20 bases between them. The CDR3 nucleotides are TGTGCCAGCAGGCAGGCAGCTTGGCGGGCCGACACCGGGGAGCTGTTTTTT. It is translated as CASRQAAWRADTGELFF.

The genes are TRBV10-3 and TRBJ1-5, with TRBD1 identical over 7 bases. This CDR3 region has 14 residues. Germline V gene sequence: CDR1 ENHRY, CDR2 SYGVKD. J gave up 7 bases and V 10 bases, and 13 bases lay outside the gene matches. CDR3 bases: TGTGCCACCCTTGGCGACAGGGTGGGACAGCCCCAGCATTTT. The encoded protein is CATLGDRVGQPQHF.